This T cell receptor (beta chain) was sequenced during a study of identifying expanded T cells in peripheral blood. Study observations and caveats: Clone count variance between roughly two-week samples rose with total template count.

This table comes from immunoSEQ multiplex PCR, and its TCRdb copy is limited to in-frame clones, with some not included. Altogether 100,000 to 110,000 clones are present, around 90% being singletons, with the ten largest covering approximately 5.7%. A word on this clone: Its specificity is not known.

The CDR3 sequence is 16 residues long. Germline V lookup: CDR1 SGHDN, CDR2 FVKESK. Unmatched junction bases numbered 10, after V lost 1 base and J lost 10 bases. Sample: blood. The chain joins TRBV14 to TRBJ2-1; 10 bases map to TRBD1. The TCR sequence derives from a person between 18 and 75 years old in good health. CDR3 bases: TGTGCCAGCAGCCAAGGACAGGGGGCTTTTCCAAGCGAGCAGTTCTTC. Encoded protein: CASSQGQGAFPSEQFF.